The rows below give T cell receptor beta chains drawn from one sample of a study of glioma-infiltrating T cells after dendritic cell vaccination. Method: immunoSEQ multiplex PCR; TCRdb's copy keeps in-frame clones and lacks some. The table includes 65,000 to 80,000 clones, approximately 80% detected once. The sequences come from blood, collected before dendritic cell vaccination. These receptors were obtained from a human donor with glioblastoma. CDR3s include the opening cysteine and the closing phenylalanine or tryptophan. D genes are given only for firm matches. Clone size is not always given. Where it is, it says once, few, many or a class for expanded clones.

d_gene: TRBD1
j_gene: TRBJ2-3
v_gene: TRBV5-1
abundance: -
CDR3aa: CASSGTASTDTQYF
CDR3nt: TGCGCCAGTTCCGGGACAGCTAGCACAGATACGCAGTATTTT

d_gene: TRBD1
j_gene: TRBJ1-1
v_gene: TRBV10-2
abundance: -
CDR3aa: CASSEGDRGMPEAFF
CDR3nt: TGCGCCAGCAGTGAGGGGGACAGGGGAATGCCTGAAGCTTTCTTT

d_gene: TRBD2
j_gene: TRBJ2-5
v_gene: TRBV7-2
abundance: -
CDR3aa: CASSFEWTSGGQETQYF
CDR3nt: TGTGCCAGCAGCTTCGAGTGGACTAGCGGGGGACAAGAGACCCAGTACTTC

d_gene: TRBD1
j_gene: TRBJ1-1
v_gene: TRBV30
abundance: -
CDR3aa: CAWKLGQMNTEAFF
CDR3nt: TGTGCCTGGAAGTTGGGACAGATGAACACTGAAGCTTTCTTT

d_gene: TRBD1
j_gene: TRBJ1-3
v_gene: TRBV7-2
abundance: -
CDR3aa: CASSPTGGRGNTIYF
CDR3nt: TGTGCCAGCAGCCCGACAGGGGGCAGGGGAAACACCATATATTTT

d_gene: TRBD1
j_gene: TRBJ1-5
v_gene: TRBV2
abundance: once
CDR3aa: CASSGGGFGNQPQHF
CDR3nt: TGTGCCAGCAGCGGAGGGGGCTTTGGCAATCAGCCCCAGCATTTT

d_gene: -
j_gene: TRBJ1-2
v_gene: TRBV7-2
abundance: -
CDR3aa: CASRGDSNYGYTF
CDR3nt: TGTGCCAGCAGAGGCGACAGCAACTATGGCTACACCTTC

d_gene: TRBD1
j_gene: TRBJ2-7
v_gene: TRBV5-1
abundance: -
CDR3aa: CASSPGTGRTYEWQYF
CDR3nt: TGCGCCAGCAGCCCAGGGACAGGGCGAACCTACGAGTGGCAGTACTTC

d_gene: TRBD1
j_gene: TRBJ1-1
v_gene: TRBV5-4
abundance: -
CDR3aa: CASSLGEQGAEAFF
CDR3nt: TGTGCCAGCAGCTTGGGCGAACAGGGGGCTGAAGCTTTCTTT

d_gene: TRBD1
j_gene: TRBJ1-4
v_gene: TRBV5-6
abundance: -
CDR3aa: CASSLRTGVVHEKLFF
CDR3nt: TGTGCCAGCAGCTTGAGAACAGGGGTAGTACATGAAAAACTGTTTTTT

d_gene: TRBD1
j_gene: TRBJ1-4
v_gene: TRBV9
abundance: -
CDR3aa: CASSAGQGEEKLFF
CDR3nt: TGTGCCAGCAGCGCGGGACAGGGGGAGGAAAAACTGTTTTTT

d_gene: -
j_gene: TRBJ2-2
v_gene: TRBV6-5
abundance: -
CDR3aa: CASSFRDGTGELFF
CDR3nt: TGTGCCAGCAGTTTCCGGGATGGCACCGGGGAGCTGTTTTTT

d_gene: TRBD1
j_gene: TRBJ1-1
v_gene: TRBV6-5
abundance: -
CDR3aa: CASRGQLLNTEAFF
CDR3nt: TGTGCCAGCAGGGGACAGCTCTTGAACACTGAAGCTTTCTTT

d_gene: -
j_gene: TRBJ1-6
v_gene: TRBV9
abundance: -
CDR3aa: CASSSRNSPLHF
CDR3nt: TGTGCCAGCAGCTCTCGGAATTCACCCCTCCACTTT

d_gene: TRBD1
j_gene: TRBJ1-2
v_gene: TRBV2
abundance: -
CDR3aa: CASTLDRGDGYTF
CDR3nt: TGTGCCAGCACCCTGGACAGGGGAGACGGCTACACCTTC

d_gene: -
j_gene: TRBJ1-6
v_gene: TRBV5-4
abundance: -
CDR3aa: CASSLESTTLAPLHF
CDR3nt: TGTGCCAGCAGCTTGGAGTCTACCACCCTGGCACCCCTCCACTTT

d_gene: TRBD1
j_gene: TRBJ1-1
v_gene: TRBV6-5
abundance: once
CDR3aa: CASSADRGNTEAFF
CDR3nt: TGTGCCAGCAGTGCGGACAGGGGGAACACTGAAGCTTTCTTT

d_gene: TRBD1
j_gene: TRBJ2-3
v_gene: TRBV18
abundance: few
CDR3aa: CASLRGRSTDTQYF
CDR3nt: TGTGCCAGCTTGAGGGGGCGCAGCACAGATACGCAGTATTTT